The entry below describes one T cell receptor (beta chain). What it binds is unknown. The entry originates in a study of cytomegalovirus exposure and HLA in healthy donors. Study-level findings and limits: Rates of TCR association differed by HLA locus in a later analysis, with DRB1 highest and HLA-C lowest. The authors later linked a missense DCLRE1C variant to TCR beta V- and J-gene trimming.

Both 60 Vbeta primers and 13 Jbeta primers went into the PCR. Only in-frame clones appear in the TCRdb table, and some are missing; sequencing was by immunoSEQ multiplex PCR. The repertoire holds approximately 150,000 clones, about 76% seen once, with 5% to 5.5% in the top ten. This receptor was taken from a woman younger than 35 in good health and CMV-seropositive. The sample taken for sequencing was PBMCs.

CDR3 amino acids: CASTRQGFDHEQYF. CDR3 bases: TGTGCCAGCACAAGACAGGGTTTTGACCACGAGCAGTACTTC. V is TRBV6-1 and J is TRBJ2-7, with 7 nucleotides matching TRBD1. The CDR3 spans 14 residues. V shed 7 bases and J 5 bases; nucleotides not matched to a gene: 11. Germline CDR1 is MNHNS and CDR2 is SASEGT.